The source of this TCR beta chain is a study of blood T cell repertoires in COVID-19. Study context: There were acute and convalescent COVID-19 samples, and they came from the United States, Italy and Spain. Sources were T cells, B-cell-depleted T cells, or PBMCs; the material itself was cDNA or gDNA.

CDR3 size: 14 residues. The ends were cut back, 4 bases at V and 7 bases at J, with 17 bases in the middle. Germline V CDR1 and CDR2: SGHNT, YYREEE (reference sequence). Measured with immunoSEQ multiplex PCR; TCRdb has only the in-frame clones, and not every one. The data contain around 230,000 clones, roughly four fifths of them singletons. Source material: peripheral blood. The gene calls are TRBV5-4 and TRBJ1-1; possibly TRBD1 for D (6 bases). This sequence was found in an elderly woman with acute or convalescent COVID-19. CDR3: CASSPAWGGHEAFF. The CDR3 DNA reads as TGTGCCAGCAGCCCGGCATGGGGGGGCCATGAAGCTTTCTTT. Full variable domain (rest looked up from reference TRBV5-4 and TRBJ1-1): ETGVTQSPTHLIKTRGQQVTLRCSSQSGHNTVSWYQQALGQGPQFIFQYYREEENGRGNFPPRFSGLQFPNYSSELNVNALELDDSALYLCASSPAWGGHEAFFGQGTRLTVV.